Below, one T cell receptor (beta chain) is given with its context. The entry originates in a study of identical twins. From the 5' RACE reads, TCRdb called clonotypes with MiXCR, one entry per CDR3 protein. The sample comprises 200,000 to 300,000 distinct CDR3 sequences, roughly 13% of which are singletons, and approximately 4% rests with the top ten. The V gene's germline CDR1 is SGHTA and CDR2 FQGNSA. The V end was cut by 5 bases, the J end by 7 bases, with 14 bases between. The CDR3 is made up of 13 amino acids. This sample was shared with a second study, whose subject was yellow fever vaccine responses in identical twins.

The sample was memory (CD45RO+) T cells sorted from blood. This sequence was found in a woman between 18 and 30 years old in good health. This chain connects TRBV7-2 to TRBJ1-2; D may be TRBD1 (5 bases). CDR3 residues: CASSPEGRRGYTF. The CDR3 DNA reads TGTGCCAGCAGCCCCGAGGGGAGGCGTGGCTACACCTTC.